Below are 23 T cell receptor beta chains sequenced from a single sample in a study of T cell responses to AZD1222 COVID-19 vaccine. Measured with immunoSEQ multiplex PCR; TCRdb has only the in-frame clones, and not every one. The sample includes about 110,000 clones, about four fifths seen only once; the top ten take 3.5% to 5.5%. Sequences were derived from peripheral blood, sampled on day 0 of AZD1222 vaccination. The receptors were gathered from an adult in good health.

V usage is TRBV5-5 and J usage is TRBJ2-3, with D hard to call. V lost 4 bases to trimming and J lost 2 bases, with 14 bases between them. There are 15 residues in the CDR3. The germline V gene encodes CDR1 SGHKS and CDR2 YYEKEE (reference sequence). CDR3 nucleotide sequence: TGTGCCAGCAGCCTAACGACCCTTAACACAGATACGCAGTATTTT. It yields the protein CASSLTTLNTDTQYF.

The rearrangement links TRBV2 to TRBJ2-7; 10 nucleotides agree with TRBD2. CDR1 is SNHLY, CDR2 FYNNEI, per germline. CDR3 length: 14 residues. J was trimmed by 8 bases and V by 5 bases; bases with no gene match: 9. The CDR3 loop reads CASSSGTSASQQYF. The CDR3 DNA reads TGTGCCAGCAGTTCCGGGACTAGCGCTTCCCAGCAGTACTTC. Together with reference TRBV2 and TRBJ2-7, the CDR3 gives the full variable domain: EPEVTQTPSHQVTQMGQEVILRCVPISNHLYFYWYRQILGQKVEFLVSFYNNEISEKSEIFDDQFSVERPDGSNFTLKIRSTKLEDSAMYFCASSSGTSASQQYFGPGTRLTVT.

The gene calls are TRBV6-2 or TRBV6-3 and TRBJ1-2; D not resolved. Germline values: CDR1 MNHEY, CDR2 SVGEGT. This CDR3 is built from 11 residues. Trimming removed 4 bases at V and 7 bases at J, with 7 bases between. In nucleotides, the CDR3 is TGTGCCAGCAGTTCCCCAGGTGGCTACACCTTC. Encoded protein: CASSSPGGYTF.

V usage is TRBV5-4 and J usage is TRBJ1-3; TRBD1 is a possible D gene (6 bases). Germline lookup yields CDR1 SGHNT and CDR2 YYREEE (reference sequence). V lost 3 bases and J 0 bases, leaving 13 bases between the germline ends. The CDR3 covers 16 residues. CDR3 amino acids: CASSSPTGPSGNTIYF. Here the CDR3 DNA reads TGTGCCAGCAGCTCCCCGACAGGCCCCTCTGGAAACACCATATATTTT.

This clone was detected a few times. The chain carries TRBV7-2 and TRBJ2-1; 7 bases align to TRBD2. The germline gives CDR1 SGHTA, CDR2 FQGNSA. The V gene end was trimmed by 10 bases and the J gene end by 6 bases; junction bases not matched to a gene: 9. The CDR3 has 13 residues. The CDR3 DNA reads TGTGCCATAAAAGGCGGCGGGGGCAATGAGCAGTTCTTC. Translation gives CAIKGGGGNEQFF.

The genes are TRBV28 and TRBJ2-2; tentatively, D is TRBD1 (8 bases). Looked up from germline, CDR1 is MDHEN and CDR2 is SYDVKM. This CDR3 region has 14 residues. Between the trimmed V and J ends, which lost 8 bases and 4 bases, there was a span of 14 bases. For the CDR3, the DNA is TGTGCCAGCCGGGGAGGGACAGGCACCGGGGAGCTGTTTTTT. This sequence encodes CASRGGTGTGELFF. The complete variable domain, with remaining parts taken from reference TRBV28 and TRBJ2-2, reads DVKVTQSSRYLVKRTGEKVFLECVQDMDHENMFWYRQDPGLGLRLIYFSYDVKMKEKGDIPEGYSVSREKKERFSLILESASTNQTSMYLCASRGGTGTGELFFGEGSRLTVL.

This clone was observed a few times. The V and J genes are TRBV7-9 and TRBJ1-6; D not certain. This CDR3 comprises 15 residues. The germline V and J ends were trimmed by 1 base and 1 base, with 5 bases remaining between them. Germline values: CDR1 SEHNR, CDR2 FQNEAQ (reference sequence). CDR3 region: CASSLGQSYNSPLHF. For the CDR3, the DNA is TGTGCCAGCAGCTTAGGCCAGTCCTATAATTCACCCCTCCACTTT. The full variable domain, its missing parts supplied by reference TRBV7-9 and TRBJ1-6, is DTGVSQNPRHKITKRGQNVTFRCDPISEHNRLYWYRQTLGQGPEFLTYFQNEAQLEKSRLLSDRFSAERPKGSFSTLEIQRTEQGDSAMYLCASSLGQSYNSPLHFGNGTRLTVT.

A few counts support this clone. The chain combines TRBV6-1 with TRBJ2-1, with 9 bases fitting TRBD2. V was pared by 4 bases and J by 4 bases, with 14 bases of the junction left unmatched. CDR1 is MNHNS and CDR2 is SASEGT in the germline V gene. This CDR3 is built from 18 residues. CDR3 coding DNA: TGTGCCAGCAGTGGGGCCTTAGGGACTAGCAGGGGATACAATGAGCAGTTCTTC. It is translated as CASSGALGTSRGYNEQFF.

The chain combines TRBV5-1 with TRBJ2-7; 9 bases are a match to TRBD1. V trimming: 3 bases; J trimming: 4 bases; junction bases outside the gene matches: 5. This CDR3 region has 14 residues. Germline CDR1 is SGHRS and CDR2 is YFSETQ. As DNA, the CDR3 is TGCGCCAGCAGCTCCGGGACAGGGCTGTACGAGCAGTACTTC. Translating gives CASSSGTGLYEQYF. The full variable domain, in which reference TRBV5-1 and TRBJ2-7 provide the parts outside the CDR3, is KAGVTQTPRYLIKTRGQQVTLSCSPISGHRSVSWYQQTPGQGLQFLFEYFSETQRNKGNFPGRFSGRQFSNSRSEMNVSTLELGDSALYLCASSSGTGLYEQYFGPGTRLTVT.

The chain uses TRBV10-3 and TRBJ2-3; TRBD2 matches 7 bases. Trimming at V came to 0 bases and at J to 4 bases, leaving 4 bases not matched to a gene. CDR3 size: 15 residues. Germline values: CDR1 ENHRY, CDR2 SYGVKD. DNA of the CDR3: TGTGCCATCAGTGAGTCGAATGGGAGGGCAGATACGCAGTATTTT. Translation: CAISESNGRADTQYF.

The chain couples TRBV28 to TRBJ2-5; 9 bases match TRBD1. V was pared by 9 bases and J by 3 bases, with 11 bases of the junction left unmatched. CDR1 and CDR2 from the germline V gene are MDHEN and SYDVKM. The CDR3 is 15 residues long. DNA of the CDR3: TGTGCCAGTGCTACAACTGGGACAGGGAAAGAGACCCAGTACTTC. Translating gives CASATTGTGKETQYF.

CDR3 sequence (DNA): TGTGCCAGCAGCTTAGCGGCGGGTTGGTCCTACGAGCAGTACTTC. Translation: CASSLAAGWSYEQYF. The chain joins TRBV7-2 to TRBJ2-7, with D perhaps TRBD2 (5 bases). The germline V gene has CDR1 SGHTA and CDR2 FQGNSA. V lost 0 bases, J lost 1 base, and 10 bases lay in between. The CDR3 extends over 15 amino acids.

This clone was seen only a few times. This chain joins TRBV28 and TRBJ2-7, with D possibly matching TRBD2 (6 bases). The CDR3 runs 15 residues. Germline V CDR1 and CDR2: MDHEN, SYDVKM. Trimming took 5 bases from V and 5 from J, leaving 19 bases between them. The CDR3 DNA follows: TGTGCCAGCAGTCCCCGTGCGGGAAGGATTGACGAGCAGTACTTC. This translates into CASSPRAGRIDEQYF.

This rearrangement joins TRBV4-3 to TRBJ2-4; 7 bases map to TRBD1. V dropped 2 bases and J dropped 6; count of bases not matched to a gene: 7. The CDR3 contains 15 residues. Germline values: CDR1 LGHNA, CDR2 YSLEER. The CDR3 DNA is TGCGCCAGCAGCCAACCCGGACAGGAGAGAAACATTCAGTACTTC. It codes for CASSQPGQERNIQYF.

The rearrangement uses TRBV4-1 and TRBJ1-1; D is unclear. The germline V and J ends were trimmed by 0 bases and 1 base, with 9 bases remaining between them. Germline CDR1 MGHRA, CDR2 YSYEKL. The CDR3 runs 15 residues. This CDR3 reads CASSQDPGGNTEAFF. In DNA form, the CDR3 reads TGCGCCAGCAGCCAAGATCCGGGAGGGAACACTGAAGCTTTCTTT.

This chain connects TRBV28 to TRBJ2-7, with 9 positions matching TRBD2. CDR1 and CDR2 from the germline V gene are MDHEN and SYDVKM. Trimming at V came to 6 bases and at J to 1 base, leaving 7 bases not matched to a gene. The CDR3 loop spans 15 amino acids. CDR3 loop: CASSVRLAGSYEQYF. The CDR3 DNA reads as TGTGCCAGCAGCGTACGGCTAGCGGGGTCCTACGAGCAGTACTTC.

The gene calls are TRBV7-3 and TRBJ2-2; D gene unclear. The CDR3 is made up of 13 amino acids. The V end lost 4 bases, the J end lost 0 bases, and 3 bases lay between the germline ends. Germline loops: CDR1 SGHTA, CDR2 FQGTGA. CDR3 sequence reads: CASSSSNTGELFF. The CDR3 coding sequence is TGTGCCAGCAGCTCCTCGAACACCGGGGAGCTGTTTTTT.

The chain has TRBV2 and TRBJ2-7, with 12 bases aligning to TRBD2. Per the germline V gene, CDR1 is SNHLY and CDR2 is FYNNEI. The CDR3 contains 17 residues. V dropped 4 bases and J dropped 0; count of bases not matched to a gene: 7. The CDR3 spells CASSAPSGRESSYEQYF. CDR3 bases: TGTGCCAGCAGTGCCCCTAGCGGGAGGGAAAGCTCCTACGAGCAGTACTTC.

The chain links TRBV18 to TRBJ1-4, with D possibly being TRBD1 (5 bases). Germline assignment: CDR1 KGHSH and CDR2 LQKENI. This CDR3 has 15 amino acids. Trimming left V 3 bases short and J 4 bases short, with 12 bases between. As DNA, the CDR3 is TGTGCCAGCTCACCCCCAGGGAGCCTTAATGAAAAACTGTTTTTT. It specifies CASSPPGSLNEKLFF.

The CDR3 protein is CASSYRGTTKETQYF. The CDR3 region has the DNA TGTGCCAGCAGTTACAGAGGGACAACAAAAGAGACCCAGTACTTC. This chain connects TRBV6-6 to TRBJ2-5, with a tentative D call TRBD1 (6 bases). CDR1 is MNHNY and CDR2 is SVGAGI in the germline V gene (reference sequence). Trimming took 2 bases from V and 3 from J, leaving 13 bases between them. This CDR3 has 15 residues.

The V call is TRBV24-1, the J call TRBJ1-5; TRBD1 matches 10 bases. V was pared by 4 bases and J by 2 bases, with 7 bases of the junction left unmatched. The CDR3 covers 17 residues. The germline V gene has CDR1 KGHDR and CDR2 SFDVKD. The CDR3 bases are TGTGCCACCAGTGACCCTGGGACAGGGGATGGCAATCAGCCCCAGCATTTT. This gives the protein CATSDPGTGDGNQPQHF.

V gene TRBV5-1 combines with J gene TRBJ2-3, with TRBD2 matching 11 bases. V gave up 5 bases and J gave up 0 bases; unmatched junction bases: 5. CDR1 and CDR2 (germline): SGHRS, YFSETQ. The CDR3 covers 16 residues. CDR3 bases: TGCGCCAGCAGTGGGACTAGCGGAGCTAGCACAGATACGCAGTATTTT. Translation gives CASSGTSGASTDTQYF.

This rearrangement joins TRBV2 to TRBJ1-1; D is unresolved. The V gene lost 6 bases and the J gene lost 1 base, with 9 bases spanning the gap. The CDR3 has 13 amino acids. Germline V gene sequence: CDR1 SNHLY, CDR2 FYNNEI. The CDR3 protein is CASSATQNTEAFF. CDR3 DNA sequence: TGTGCCAGCAGCGCGACGCAGAACACTGAAGCTTTCTTT.